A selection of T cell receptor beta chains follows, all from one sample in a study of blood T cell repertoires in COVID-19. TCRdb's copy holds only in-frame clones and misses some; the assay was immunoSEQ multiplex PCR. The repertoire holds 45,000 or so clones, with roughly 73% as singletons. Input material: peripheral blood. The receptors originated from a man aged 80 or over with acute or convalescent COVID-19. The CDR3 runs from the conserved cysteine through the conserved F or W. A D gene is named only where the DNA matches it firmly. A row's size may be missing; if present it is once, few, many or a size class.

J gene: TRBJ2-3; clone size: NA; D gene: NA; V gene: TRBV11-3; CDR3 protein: CASSSGFGGRTDTQYF; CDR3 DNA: TGTGCCAGCAGCTCGGGATTCGGGGGGCGGACAGATACGCAGTATTTT
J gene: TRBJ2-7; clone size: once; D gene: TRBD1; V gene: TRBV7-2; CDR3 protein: CASSLDRGRYEQYF; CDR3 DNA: TGTGCCAGCAGCCTGGACAGGGGAAGGTACGAGCAGTACTTC
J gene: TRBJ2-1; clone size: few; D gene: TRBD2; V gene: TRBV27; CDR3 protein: CASAVQKGLAGVYEQFF; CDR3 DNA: TGTGCCAGCGCAGTCCAAAAGGGACTAGCGGGAGTCTATGAGCAGTTCTTC
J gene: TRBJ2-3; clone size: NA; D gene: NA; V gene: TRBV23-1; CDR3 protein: CASSQSVAQVADTQYF; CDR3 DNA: TGCGCCAGCAGTCAGAGTGTGGCACAGGTCGCAGATACGCAGTATTTT
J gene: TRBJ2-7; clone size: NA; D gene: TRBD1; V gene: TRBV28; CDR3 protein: CASSSLGGQSGFYSYEQYF; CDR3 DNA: TGTGCCAGCAGTTCCCTAGGGGGACAGTCCGGCTTTTACTCCTACGAGCAGTACTTC
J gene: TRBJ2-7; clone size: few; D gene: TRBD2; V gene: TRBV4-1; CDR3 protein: CASSLRLAGVEQYF; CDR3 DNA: TGCGCCAGCAGCCTCCGACTAGCGGGAGTCGAGCAGTACTTC
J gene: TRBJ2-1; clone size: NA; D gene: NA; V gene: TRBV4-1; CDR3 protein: CASSQDLLGGGEQFF; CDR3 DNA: TGCGCCAGCAGCCAAGATCTTCTGGGAGGAGGTGAGCAGTTCTTC
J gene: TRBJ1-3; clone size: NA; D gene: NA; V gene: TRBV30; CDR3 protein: CAWTWDLSSGNTIYF; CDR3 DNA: TGTGCCTGGACCTGGGACTTAAGCTCTGGAAACACCATATATTTT
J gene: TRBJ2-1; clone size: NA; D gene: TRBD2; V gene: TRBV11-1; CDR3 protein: CASSFSSGRVNEQFF; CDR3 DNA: TGTGCCAGCAGCTTTTCTAGCGGGAGAGTCAATGAGCAGTTCTTC
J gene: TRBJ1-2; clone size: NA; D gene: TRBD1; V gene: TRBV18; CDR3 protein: CASSHDRVKDYGYTF; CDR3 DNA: TGTGCCAGCTCACATGACAGGGTGAAGGACTATGGCTACACCTTC
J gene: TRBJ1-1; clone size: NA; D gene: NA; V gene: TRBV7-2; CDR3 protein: CASSTGTPLKAFF; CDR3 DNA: TGTGCCAGCAGCACCGGGACTCCCCTTAAGGCTTTCTTT
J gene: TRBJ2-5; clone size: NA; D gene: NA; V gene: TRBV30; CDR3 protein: CAWRVLLQETQYF; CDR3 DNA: TGTGCCTGGAGGGTTCTACTCCAAGAGACCCAGTACTTC
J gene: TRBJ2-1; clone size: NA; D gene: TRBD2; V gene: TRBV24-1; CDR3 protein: CATSRNSGSVYNEQFF; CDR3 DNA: TGTGCCACCAGTCGAAATAGCGGGAGTGTTTACAATGAGCAGTTCTTC
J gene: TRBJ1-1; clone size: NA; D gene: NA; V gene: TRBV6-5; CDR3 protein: CASSLGTLNTEAFF; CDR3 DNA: TGTGCCAGCAGCTTAGGGACATTGAACACTGAAGCTTTCTTT
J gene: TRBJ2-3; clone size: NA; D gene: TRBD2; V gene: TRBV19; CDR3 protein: CASSILLAVDTQYF; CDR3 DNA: TGTGCCAGTAGTATACTACTAGCGGTTGATACGCAGTATTTT
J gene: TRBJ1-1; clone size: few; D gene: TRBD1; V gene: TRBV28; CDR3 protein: CASDDRGGTEAFF; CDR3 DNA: TGTGCCAGCGATGACAGGGGAGGAACTGAAGCTTTCTTT
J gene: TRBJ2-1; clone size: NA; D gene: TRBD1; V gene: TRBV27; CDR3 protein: CASSRDYRGTEQFF; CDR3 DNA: TGTGCCAGCAGTCGAGACTACAGGGGTACTGAGCAGTTCTTC
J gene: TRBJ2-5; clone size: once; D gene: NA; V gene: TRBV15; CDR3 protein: CATSPRGETQYF; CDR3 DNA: TGTGCCACCAGCCCCAGGGGAGAGACCCAGTACTTC
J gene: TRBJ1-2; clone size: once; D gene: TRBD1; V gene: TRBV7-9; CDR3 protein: CASSLPGQGAGYTF; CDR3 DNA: TGTGCCAGCAGCTTACCGGGACAGGGCGCCGGCTACACCTTC
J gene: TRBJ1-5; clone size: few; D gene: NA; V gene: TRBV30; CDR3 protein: CAWTLQGNQPQHF; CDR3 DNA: TGTGCCTGGACCTTACAGGGAAATCAGCCCCAGCATTTT
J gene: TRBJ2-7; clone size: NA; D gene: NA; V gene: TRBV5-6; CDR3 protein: CASSFERRNYEQYF; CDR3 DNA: TGTGCCAGCAGCTTCGAGCGGAGAAATTACGAGCAGTACTTC
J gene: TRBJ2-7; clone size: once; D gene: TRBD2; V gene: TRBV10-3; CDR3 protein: CASQVIAGEQYF; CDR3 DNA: TGTGCCTCCCAGGTAATAGCGGGCGAGCAGTACTTC
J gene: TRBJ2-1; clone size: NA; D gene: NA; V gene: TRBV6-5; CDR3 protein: CASSYSRNNEQFF; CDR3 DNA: TGTGCCAGCAGTTACTCGAGGAACAATGAGCAGTTCTTC
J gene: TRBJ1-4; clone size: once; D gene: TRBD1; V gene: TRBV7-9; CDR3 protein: CASSFRQGGEKLFF; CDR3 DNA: TGTGCCAGCAGCTTTCGTCAGGGGGGTGAAAAACTGTTTTTT
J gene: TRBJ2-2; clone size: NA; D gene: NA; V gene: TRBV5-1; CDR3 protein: CASSLGAASTGELFF; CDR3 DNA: TGCGCCAGCAGCTTAGGAGCGGCGAGCACCGGGGAGCTGTTTTTT
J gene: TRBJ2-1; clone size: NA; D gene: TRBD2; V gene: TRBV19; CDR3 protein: CASSTGGLAGASSYNEQFF; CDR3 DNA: TGTGCCAGTAGTACAGGGGGACTAGCGGGAGCTTCCTCCTACAATGAGCAGTTCTTC
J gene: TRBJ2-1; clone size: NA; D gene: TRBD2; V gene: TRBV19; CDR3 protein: CASSIVGGAGLGYNEQFF; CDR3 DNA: TGTGCCAGTAGTATAGTAGGCGGGGCGGGACTAGGGTACAATGAGCAGTTCTTC
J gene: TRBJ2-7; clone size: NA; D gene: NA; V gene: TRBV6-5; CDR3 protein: CASRRLAWSEQYF; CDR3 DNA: TGTGCCAGCAGGCGTCTTGCTTGGAGCGAGCAGTACTTC
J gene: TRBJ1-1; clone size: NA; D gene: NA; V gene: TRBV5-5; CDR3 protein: CASSLGGSPRRAFF; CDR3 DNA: TGTGCCAGCAGCTTGGGAGGGAGCCCCCGACGGGCTTTCTTT
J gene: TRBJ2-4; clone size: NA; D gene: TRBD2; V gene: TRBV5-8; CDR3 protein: CASSKSYSGEAKNIQYF; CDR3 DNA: TGTGCCAGCAGCAAGTCTTATAGCGGGGAAGCCAAAAACATTCAGTACTTC
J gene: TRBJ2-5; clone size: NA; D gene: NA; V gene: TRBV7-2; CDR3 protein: CASSLVASRDSETQYF; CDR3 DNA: TGTGCCAGCAGCTTAGTAGCGAGCCGAGACTCCGAGACCCAGTACTTC
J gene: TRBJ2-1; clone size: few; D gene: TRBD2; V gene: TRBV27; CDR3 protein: CASGGRPDYNEQFF; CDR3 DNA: TGTGCCAGCGGCGGGAGGCCCGATTACAATGAGCAGTTCTTC